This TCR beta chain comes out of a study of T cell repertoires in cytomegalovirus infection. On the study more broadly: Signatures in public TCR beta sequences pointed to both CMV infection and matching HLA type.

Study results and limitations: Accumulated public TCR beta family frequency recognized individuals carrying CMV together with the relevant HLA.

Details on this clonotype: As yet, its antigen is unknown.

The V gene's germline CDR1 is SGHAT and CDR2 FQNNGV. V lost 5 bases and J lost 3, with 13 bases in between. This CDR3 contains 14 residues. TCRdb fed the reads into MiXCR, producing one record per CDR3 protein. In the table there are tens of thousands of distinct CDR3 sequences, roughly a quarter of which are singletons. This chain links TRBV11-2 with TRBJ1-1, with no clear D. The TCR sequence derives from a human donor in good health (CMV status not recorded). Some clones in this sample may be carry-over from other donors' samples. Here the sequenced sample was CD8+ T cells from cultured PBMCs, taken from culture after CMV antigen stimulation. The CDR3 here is CASSPDMGYTEAFF. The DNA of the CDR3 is TGTGCCAGCAGCCCCGATATGGGGTACACTGAAGCTTTCTTT.